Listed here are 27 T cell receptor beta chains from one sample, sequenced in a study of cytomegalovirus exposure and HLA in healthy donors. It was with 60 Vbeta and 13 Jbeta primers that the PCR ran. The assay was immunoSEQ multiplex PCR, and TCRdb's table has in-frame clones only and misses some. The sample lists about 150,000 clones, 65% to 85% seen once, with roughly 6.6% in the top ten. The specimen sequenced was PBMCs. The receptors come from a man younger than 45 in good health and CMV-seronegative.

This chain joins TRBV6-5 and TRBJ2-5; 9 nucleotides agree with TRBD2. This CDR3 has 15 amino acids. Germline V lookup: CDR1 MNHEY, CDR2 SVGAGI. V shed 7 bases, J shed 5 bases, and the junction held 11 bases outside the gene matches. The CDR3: CASTLAGDPGETQYF. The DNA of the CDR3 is TGTGCCAGCACCTTAGCGGGGGACCCGGGGGAGACCCAGTACTTC.

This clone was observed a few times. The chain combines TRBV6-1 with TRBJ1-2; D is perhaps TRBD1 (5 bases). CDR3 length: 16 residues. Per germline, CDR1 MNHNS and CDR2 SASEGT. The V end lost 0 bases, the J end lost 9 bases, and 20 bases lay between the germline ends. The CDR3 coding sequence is TGTGCCAGCAGTGAAGCGCTTCGACAGTCCGGTGGGAGCTACACCTTC. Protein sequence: CASSEALRQSGGSYTF.

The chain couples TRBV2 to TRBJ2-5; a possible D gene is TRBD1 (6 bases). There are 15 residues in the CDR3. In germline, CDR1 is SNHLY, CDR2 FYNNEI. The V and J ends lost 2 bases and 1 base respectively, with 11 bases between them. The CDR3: CASSEFDRPQETQYF. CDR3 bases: TGTGCCAGCAGTGAATTCGACAGGCCCCAAGAGACCCAGTACTTC.

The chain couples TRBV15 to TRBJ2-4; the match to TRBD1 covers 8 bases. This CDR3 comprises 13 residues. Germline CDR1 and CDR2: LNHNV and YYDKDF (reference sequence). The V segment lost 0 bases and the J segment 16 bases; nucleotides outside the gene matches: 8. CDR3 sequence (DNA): TGTGCCACCAGCAGAGATCCCCAGGGGGCCCAATACTTC. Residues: CATSRDPQGAQYF.

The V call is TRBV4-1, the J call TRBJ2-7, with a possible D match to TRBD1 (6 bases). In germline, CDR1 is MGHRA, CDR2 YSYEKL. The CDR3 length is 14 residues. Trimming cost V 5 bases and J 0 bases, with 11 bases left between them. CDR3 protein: CASSSRDTSYEQYF. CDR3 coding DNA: TGCGCCAGCAGCTCCCGGGACACCTCCTACGAGCAGTACTTC.

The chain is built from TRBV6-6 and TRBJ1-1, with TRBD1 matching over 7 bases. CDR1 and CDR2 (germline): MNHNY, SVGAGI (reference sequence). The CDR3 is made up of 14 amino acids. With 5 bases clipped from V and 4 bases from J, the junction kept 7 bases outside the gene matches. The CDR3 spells CASSRQGGGTEAFF. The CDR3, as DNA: TGTGCCAGCAGTCGACAGGGTGGGGGCACTGAAGCTTTCTTT.

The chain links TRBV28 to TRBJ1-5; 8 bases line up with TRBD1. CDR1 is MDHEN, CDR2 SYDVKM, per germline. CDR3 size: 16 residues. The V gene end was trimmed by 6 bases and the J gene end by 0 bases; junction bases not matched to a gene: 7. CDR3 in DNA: TGTGCCAGCAGGACAGGGGATACTTATAGCAATCAGCCCCAGCATTTT. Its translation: CASRTGDTYSNQPQHF.

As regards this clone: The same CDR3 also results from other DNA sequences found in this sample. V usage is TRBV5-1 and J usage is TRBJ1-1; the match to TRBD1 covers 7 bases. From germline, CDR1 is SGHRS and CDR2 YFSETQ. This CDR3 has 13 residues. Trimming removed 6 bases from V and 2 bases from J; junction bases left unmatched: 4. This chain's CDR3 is CASTGQVNTEAFF. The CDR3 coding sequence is TGCGCCAGCACCGGACAGGTTAACACTGAAGCTTTCTTT.

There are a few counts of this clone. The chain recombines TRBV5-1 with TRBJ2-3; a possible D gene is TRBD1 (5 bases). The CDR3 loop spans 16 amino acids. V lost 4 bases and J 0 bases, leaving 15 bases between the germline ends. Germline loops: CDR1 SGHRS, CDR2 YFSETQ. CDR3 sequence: CASSAKMDTSTDTQYF. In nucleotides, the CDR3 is TGCGCCAGCAGCGCTAAGATGGACACCAGCACAGATACGCAGTATTTT.

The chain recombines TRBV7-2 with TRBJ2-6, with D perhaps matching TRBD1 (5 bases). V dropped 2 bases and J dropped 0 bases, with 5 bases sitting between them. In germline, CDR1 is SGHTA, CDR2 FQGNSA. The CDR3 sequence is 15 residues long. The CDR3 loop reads CASSLTGSGANVLTF. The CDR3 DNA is TGTGCCAGCAGCTTAACAGGCTCTGGGGCCAACGTCCTGACTTTC.

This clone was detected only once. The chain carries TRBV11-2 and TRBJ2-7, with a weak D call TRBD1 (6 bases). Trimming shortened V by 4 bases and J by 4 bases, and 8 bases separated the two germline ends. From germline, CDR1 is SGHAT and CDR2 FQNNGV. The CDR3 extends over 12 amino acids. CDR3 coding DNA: TGTGCCAGCAGCTCACAGGGTTACGAGCAGTACTTC. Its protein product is CASSSQGYEQYF.

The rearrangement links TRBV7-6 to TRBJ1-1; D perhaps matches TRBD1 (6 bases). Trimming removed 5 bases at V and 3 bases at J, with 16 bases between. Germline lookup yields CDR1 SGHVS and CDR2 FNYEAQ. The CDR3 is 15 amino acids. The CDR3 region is CASSPLQGSHTEAFF. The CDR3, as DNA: TGTGCCAGCAGCCCGCTACAGGGAAGCCACACTGAAGCTTTCTTT.

The CDR3, as DNA: TGTGCCAGCAGCCAATCACTAGCGGGGGGGCCGGGGTATTTT. Translating gives CASSQSLAGGPGYF. This chain joins TRBV14 and TRBJ2-3; 13 bases are shared with TRBD2. The CDR3 is 14 amino acids. The V segment lost 2 bases and the J segment 14 bases; nucleotides outside the gene matches: 7. The V gene's germline CDR1 is SGHDN and CDR2 FVKESK.

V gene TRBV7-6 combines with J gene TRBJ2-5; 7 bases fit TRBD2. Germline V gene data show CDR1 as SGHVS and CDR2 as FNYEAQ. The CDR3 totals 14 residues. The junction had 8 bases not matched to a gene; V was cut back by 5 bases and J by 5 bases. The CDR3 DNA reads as TGTGCCAGCAGCCGGGGGGAGGGAGGCGAGACCCAGTACTTC. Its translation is CASSRGEGGETQYF.

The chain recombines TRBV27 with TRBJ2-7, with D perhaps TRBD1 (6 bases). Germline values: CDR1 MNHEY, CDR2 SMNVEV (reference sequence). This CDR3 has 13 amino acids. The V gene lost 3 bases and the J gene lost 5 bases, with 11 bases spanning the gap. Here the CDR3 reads CASSFVQGNEQYF. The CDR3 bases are TGTGCCAGCAGTTTCGTACAGGGTAACGAGCAGTACTTC.

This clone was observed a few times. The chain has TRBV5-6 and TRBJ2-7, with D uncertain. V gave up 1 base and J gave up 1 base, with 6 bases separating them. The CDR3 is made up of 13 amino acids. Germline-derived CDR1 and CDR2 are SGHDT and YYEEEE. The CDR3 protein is CASSLSFSYEQYF. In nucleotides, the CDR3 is TGTGCCAGCAGCTTGTCCTTTTCCTACGAGCAGTACTTC.

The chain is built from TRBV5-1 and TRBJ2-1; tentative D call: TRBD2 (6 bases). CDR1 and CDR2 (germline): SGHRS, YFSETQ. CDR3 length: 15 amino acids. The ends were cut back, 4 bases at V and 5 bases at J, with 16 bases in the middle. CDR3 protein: CASSMGGGEDNEQFF. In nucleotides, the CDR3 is TGCGCCAGCAGCATGGGAGGTGGGGAGGACAATGAGCAGTTCTTC.

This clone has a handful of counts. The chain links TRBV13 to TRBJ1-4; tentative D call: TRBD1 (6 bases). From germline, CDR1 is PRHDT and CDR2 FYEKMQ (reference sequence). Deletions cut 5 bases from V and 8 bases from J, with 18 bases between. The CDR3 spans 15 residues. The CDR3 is CASSPSGRGAEKLFF. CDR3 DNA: TGTGCCAGCAGCCCCTCCGGCAGGGGAGCCGAAAAACTGTTTTTT.

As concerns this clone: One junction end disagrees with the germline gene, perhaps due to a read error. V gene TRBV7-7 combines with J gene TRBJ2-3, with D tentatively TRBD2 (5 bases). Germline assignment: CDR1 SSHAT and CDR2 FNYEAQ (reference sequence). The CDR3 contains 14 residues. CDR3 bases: TGTGCTAGCAGCTCCGGGGTCCCTCCAGATACGCAGTATTTT. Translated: CASSSGVPPDTQYF.

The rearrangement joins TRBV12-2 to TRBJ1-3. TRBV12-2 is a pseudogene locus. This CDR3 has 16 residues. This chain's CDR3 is CASRSYRESHGNTIYF. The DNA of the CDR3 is TGTGCAAGTCGCTCCTACCGAGAATCCCATGGAAACACCATATATTTT.

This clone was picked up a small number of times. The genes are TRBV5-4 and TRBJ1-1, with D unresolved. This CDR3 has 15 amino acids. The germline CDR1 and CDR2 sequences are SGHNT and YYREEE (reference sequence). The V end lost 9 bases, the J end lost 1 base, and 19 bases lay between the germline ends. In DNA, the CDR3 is TGTGCCACCCAGCTTGGGTACCGGGAGAACACTGAAGCTTTCTTT. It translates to CATQLGYRENTEAFF.

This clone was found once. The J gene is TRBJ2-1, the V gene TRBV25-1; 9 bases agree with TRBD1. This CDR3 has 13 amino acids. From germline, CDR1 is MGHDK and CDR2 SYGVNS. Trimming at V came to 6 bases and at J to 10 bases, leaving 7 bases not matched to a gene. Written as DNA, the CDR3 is TGTGCCAGCAGAGCTACAGGGGGCTACGAGCAGTTCTTC. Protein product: CASRATGGYEQFF.

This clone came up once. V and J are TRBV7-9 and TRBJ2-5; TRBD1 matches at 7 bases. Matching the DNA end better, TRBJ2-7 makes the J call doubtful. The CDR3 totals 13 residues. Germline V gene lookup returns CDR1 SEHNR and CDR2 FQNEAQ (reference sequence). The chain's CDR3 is CASSRDSSYEQYF. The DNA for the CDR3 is TGTGCCAGCAGTCGGGACAGCTCCTACGAGCAGTACTTC.

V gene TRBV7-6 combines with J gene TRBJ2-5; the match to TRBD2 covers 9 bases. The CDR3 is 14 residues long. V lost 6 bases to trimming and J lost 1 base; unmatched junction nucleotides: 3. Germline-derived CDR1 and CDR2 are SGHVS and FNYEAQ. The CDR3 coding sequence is TGTGCCAGCAGACAGACTAGCGGCCAAGAGACCCAGTACTTC. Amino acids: CASRQTSGQETQYF.

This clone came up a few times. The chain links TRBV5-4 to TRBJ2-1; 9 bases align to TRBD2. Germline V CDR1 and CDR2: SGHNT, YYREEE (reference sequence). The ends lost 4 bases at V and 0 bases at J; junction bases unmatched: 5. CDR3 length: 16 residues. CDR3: CASSPNSGSSYNEQFF. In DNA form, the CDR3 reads TGTGCCAGCAGCCCGAATAGCGGGAGCTCCTACAATGAGCAGTTCTTC.

Here the CDR3 DNA reads TGTGCCAGTAGGACAGGGTACTACAATGAGCAGTTCTTC. Translation gives CASRTGYYNEQFF. The V gene is TRBV19, the J gene TRBJ2-1, with 7 bases that match TRBD1. The CDR3 covers 13 residues. The V and J ends lost 6 bases and 3 bases, in that order; junction bases with no gene match: 2. CDR1 is LNHDA and CDR2 is SQIVND in the germline V gene (reference sequence).

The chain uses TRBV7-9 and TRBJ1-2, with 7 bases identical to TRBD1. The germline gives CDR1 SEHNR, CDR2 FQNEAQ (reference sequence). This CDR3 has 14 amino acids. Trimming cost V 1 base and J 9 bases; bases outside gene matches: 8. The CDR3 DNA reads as TGTGCCAGCAGCTTAGGGACAGGTCAGAATAGCTACACCTTC. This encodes CASSLGTGQNSYTF.